Each of the 9 T cell receptor beta chains below was sequenced from the same sample in a study of blood T cell repertoires in COVID-19. The protocol was immunoSEQ multiplex PCR, while the TCRdb copy is restricted to in-frame clones and leaves out a portion. This sample has 200,000 to 250,000 clones; 75% to 90% occur once, and the top ten carry over 3%. The sample was peripheral blood. Receptor source: a young woman who had recovered from COVID-19.

V usage is TRBV4-3 and J usage is TRBJ2-1, with TRBD2 matching over 11 bases. Losses at the gene ends were 0 bases for V and 2 bases for J; bases not matched to a gene: 6. The CDR3 covers 18 residues. Germline V gene data show CDR1 as LGHNA and CDR2 as YSLEER. The CDR3 is CASSQDGSSGGTYNEQFF. CDR3 nucleotides: TGCGCCAGCAGCCAAGATGGGTCTAGCGGGGGGACCTACAATGAGCAGTTCTTC.

The chain uses TRBV7-3 and TRBJ2-7; perhaps TRBD1 as D (5 bases). V was cut by 2 bases and J by 0 bases, with 8 bases left in between. The length of the CDR3 is 14 residues. Germline V lookup: CDR1 SGHTA, CDR2 FQGTGA. CDR3 amino acids: CASSLDRYSYEQYF. The CDR3 DNA follows: TGTGCCAGCAGCTTAGACAGATACTCCTACGAGCAGTACTTC.

This rearrangement joins TRBV11-2 to TRBJ2-5; D perhaps matches TRBD2 (6 bases). Germline V lookup: CDR1 SGHAT, CDR2 FQNNGV. This CDR3 has 17 residues. Trimming removed 0 bases from V and 3 bases from J, with 17 bases in between. The CDR3 loop reads CASSLEPYGGTEETQYF. The DNA for the CDR3 is TGTGCCAGCAGCTTAGAGCCCTACGGGGGTACCGAAGAGACCCAGTACTTC.

This clone has just a few counts. The chain combines TRBV30 with TRBJ1-6; TRBD1 might be the D (5 bases). V dropped 3 bases and J dropped 10 bases, with 13 bases sitting between them. Per the germline V gene, CDR1 is GTSNPN and CDR2 is SVGIG (reference sequence). This CDR3 contains 13 residues. In DNA form, the CDR3 reads TGTGCCTGGAGGATAGGGGTAAACTCACCCCTCCACTTT. It encodes CAWRIGVNSPLHF.

This chain links TRBV5-1 with TRBJ2-3; 7 bases are a match to TRBD2. The CDR3 covers 16 residues. V gave up 3 bases and J gave up 0 bases; unmatched junction bases: 7. Germline V gene data show CDR1 as SGHRS and CDR2 as YFSETQ. Here the CDR3 DNA reads TGCGCCAGCAGCTCCGGTGGGCGGGGGAGCACAGATACGCAGTATTTT. This codes for CASSSGGRGSTDTQYF.

The genes are TRBV5-4 and TRBJ1-6; TRBD1 matches 8 bases. The trim removed 0 bases at V and 9 bases at J, leaving 5 bases unmatched. Germline V gene sequence: CDR1 SGHNT, CDR2 YYREEE (reference sequence). This CDR3 has 15 amino acids. This CDR3 reads CASSLETGEGSPLHF. The CDR3 region has the DNA TGTGCCAGCAGCTTGGAGACAGGGGAGGGTTCACCCCTCCACTTT.

The rearrangement joins TRBV30 to TRBJ2-1; TRBD1 might be the D (5 bases). Per the germline V gene, CDR1 is GTSNPN and CDR2 is SVGIG (reference sequence). V was cut by 0 bases and J by 4 bases, with 16 bases left in between. The CDR3 has 16 amino acids. CDR3 region: CAWSVVAGLNYNEQFF. In DNA, the CDR3 is TGTGCCTGGAGTGTGGTTGCAGGGCTAAATTACAATGAGCAGTTCTTC.

The rearrangement links TRBV20-1 to TRBJ2-4; TRBD1 might be the D (5 bases). Trimming cost V 3 bases and J 6 bases, with 6 bases left between them. CDR1 and CDR2 from the germline V gene are DFQATT and SNEGSKA (reference sequence). The CDR3 contains 11 residues. DNA of the CDR3: TGCAGTGCTAGGGGGCCAAACATTCAGTACTTC. Amino acids: CSARGPNIQYF.

As for this clone: This CDR3 is also generated by other DNA sequences in the sample. The chain carries TRBV9 and TRBJ1-2; maybe TRBD1 (6 bases). Germline CDR1 reads SGDLS; CDR2 reads YYNGEE. Deletions cut 2 bases from V and 0 bases from J, with 8 bases between. The CDR3 is made up of 14 amino acids. CDR3 in amino acids: CASSVGGTNYGYTF. CDR3 in DNA: TGTGCCAGCAGCGTTGGGGGCACTAACTATGGCTACACCTTC.